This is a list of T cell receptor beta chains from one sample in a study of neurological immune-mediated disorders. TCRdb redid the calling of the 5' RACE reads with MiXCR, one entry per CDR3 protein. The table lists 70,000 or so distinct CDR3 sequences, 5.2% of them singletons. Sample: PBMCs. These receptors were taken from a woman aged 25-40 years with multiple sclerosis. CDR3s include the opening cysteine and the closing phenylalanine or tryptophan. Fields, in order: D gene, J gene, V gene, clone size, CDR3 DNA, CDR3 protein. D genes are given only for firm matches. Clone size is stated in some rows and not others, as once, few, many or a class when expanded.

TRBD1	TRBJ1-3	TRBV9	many	TGTGCCAGCAGCATGGACAGGTCTGGAAACACCATATATTTT	CASSMDRSGNTIYF
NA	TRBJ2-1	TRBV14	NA	TGTGCCAGCAGCCCCCCCCTTGTCCCTGAGCAGTTCTTC	CASSPPLVPEQFF
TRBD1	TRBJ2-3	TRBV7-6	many	TGTGCCAGCAGTTTATACCGGGACAGGGGGAGCACAGATACGCAGTATTTT	CASSLYRDRGSTDTQYF
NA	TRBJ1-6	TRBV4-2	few	TGTGCCAGCAGCCAAGTGAAGGGAAATTCACCCCTCCACTTT	CASSQVKGNSPLHF
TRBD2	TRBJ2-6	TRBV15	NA	TGTGCCACCAGCAGCCCGGGACTAGCGGGGTGGGGCGGGGCCAAAGTCCTGACTTTC	CATSSPGLAGWGGAKVLTF
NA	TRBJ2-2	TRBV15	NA	TGTGCCACCAGCAGAGAAGGGCGGATAACCGGGGAGCTGTTTTTT	CATSREGRITGELFF
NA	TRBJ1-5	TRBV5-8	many	TGTGCCAGCAGCCATACTCGGGGACCCCCGAGTCAGCCCCAGCATTTT	CASSHTRGPPSQPQHF
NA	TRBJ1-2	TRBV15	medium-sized	TGTGCCACCAGCAGAGAGGGGAGATCCTATGGCTACACCTTC	CATSREGRSYGYTF
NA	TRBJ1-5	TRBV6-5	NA	TGTGCCAGCAGTTCCGACAGTTGGAGCAATCAGCCCCAGAATTTT	CASSSDSWSNQPQNF
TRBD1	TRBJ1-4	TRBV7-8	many	TGTGCCAGCAGCTTAGCCAGGGGGGGCGCAACTAATGAAAAACTGTTTTTT	CASSLARGGATNEKLFF
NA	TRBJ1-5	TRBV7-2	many	TGTGCCAGCAGCTTAGGCGACAGGCGAAATCAGCCCCAGAATTTT	CASSLGDRRNQPQNF
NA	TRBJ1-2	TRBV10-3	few	TGTGCCACCAGGGCAGGGTCGGTCGGCTACACCTTC	CATRAGSVGYTF
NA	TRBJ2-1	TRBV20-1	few	TGCAGTGCATATGTAGCTTCCGAGCAGTTCTTC	CSAYVASEQFF
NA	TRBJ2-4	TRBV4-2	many	TGTGCCAGCAGCCAAGTGATCGGGGTGGCCAAAAACATTCAGTACTTC	CASSQVIGVAKNIQYF